This is a list of T cell receptor beta chains from one sample in a study of blood T cells in healthy people across ages. TCRdb independently ran MiXCR on the 5' RACE reads; one entry per CDR3 protein. This table holds 850,000 or so distinct CDR3 sequences, roughly 26% found once. Input material: blood. The receptors derive from a woman over 75 in good health. CDR3s include the opening cysteine and the closing phenylalanine or tryptophan. The D gene is left open where the match is weak. A clone size is listed for some rows: how often the clone was seen (once, few, many), or a class if it is expanded.

d_call,j_call,clone_size,v_call,cdr3_nt,cdr3_aa
TRBD2,TRBJ2-2,-,TRBV29-1,TGCAGCGGCAGACTAGCGGGAGACAGGGAGCTGTTTTTT,CSGRLAGDRELFF
-,TRBJ2-5,-,TRBV28,TGTGCCAGCAGTTCAAGGTCTAGCGTTTCCTACAATGAGCAGTACTTC,CASSSRSSVSYNEQYF
-,TRBJ1-2,many,TRBV20-1,TGCAGTGCTGCTGACAGTCCTAACTATGGCTACACCTTC,CSAADSPNYGYTF
TRBD2,TRBJ2-7,many,TRBV6-5,TGTGCCAGCAGTTACAAGACTAGCGGGGGTTACGAGCAGTACTTC,CASSYKTSGGYEQYF
-,TRBJ1-2,many,TRBV27,TGTGCCAGCAGTTTATCACGTCAGGGGCTTTCTTATGGCTACACCTTC,CASSLSRQGLSYGYTF
-,TRBJ1-5,-,TRBV20-1,TGCAGTGCTAGGGGACTGGGAGAAAATAGCAATCAGCCCCAGCATTTT,CSARGLGENSNQPQHF
-,TRBJ1-2,-,TRBV6-2/TRBV6-3,TGTGCCAGCAGTCTATCTGGGACATCTGGCTACACCTTC,CASSLSGTSGYTF
-,TRBJ1-1,-,TRBV28,TGTGCCAGCAGTCTACTAATCCAGGGGATCGCTTTCTTT,CASSLLIQGIAFF
TRBD1,TRBJ2-1,many,TRBV7-2,TGTGCCAGCAGAACAGGGGGCGCGGCCTACAATGAGCAGTTCTTC,CASRTGGAAYNEQFF
-,TRBJ2-4,many,TRBV6-2/TRBV6-3,TGTGCCAGCATGAAGGACGGGAGAGCCAAAAACATTCAGTACTTC,CASMKDGRAKNIQYF
-,TRBJ2-3,few,TRBV24-1,TGTGCCACCAGTGTTAGGAAAGGTAGGGGTACGCAGTATTTT,CATSVRKGRGTQYF
-,TRBJ2-3,-,TRBV12-3/TRBV12-4,TGTGCCAGCAGTCGCGTAGATGCGCAGTATTTT,CASSRVDAQYF
TRBD1,TRBJ2-3,-,TRBV11-3,TGTGCCAGCAGCAGACGACAGGGGGTGTTGGATACGCAGTATTTT,CASSRRQGVLDTQYF
-,TRBJ2-5,many,TRBV7-9,TGTGCCAGCAGCTTAGGGGGTTGGCAAGAGACCCAGTACTTC,CASSLGGWQETQYF
TRBD1,TRBJ1-2,once,TRBV11-2,TGTGCCAGCAGCTTGAGTAGACAGGGGAATGGCTACACCTTC,CASSLSRQGNGYTF
-,TRBJ2-1,few,TRBV11-3,TGTGCCAGCAGCTTATTTGGGGACACGGGAGGACAGGATGAGCAGTTCTTC,CASSLFGDTGGQDEQFF